This T cell receptor (beta chain) was recorded in a study of response to subunit inactivated influenza vaccine. Overall study findings and caveats: The authors offered the suggestion that each seasonal influenza vaccination recruits few new T cells.

In regard to this clonotype: Its antigen is not identified.

Using its own MiXCR run on the RT-PCR reads, TCRdb lists one record per CDR3 protein. The table records around 520,000 distinct CDR3 sequences, approximately 24% of them present only once. After removal of 5 bases from V and 2 bases from J, the junction contained 14 bases not matched to a gene. The germline CDR1 and CDR2 sequences are MNHEY and SVGEGT. The CDR3 spans 17 residues. Sample: CD4+ T cells sorted from PBMCs, taken approximately 5 days after vaccination. The origin of this receptor is a man aged 45 to 65 who received an inactivated influenza vaccine. The genes are TRBV6-2 or TRBV6-3 and TRBJ2-7; 8 bases agree with TRBD1. This CDR3 is CASSRSSDRVITYEQYF. DNA for the CDR3: TGTGCCAGCAGTCGCTCCTCGGACAGGGTAATAACCTACGAGCAGTACTTC.